This T cell receptor (beta chain) came from a study of blood T cell repertoires in COVID-19. In the study overall: COVID-19 samples, acute and convalescent, were from the United States, Italy and Spain. In each case, the material was cDNA or gDNA derived from T cells, B-cell-depleted T cells, or PBMCs.

Per the authors' pipeline: The authors estimated nucleated cell counts from reference gene primer amplification. Produced via immunoSEQ multiplex PCR; TCRdb's table is partial and in-frame only. That table gives V, J and clone size, and the DNA gave D and trimming. The sample holds roughly 250,000 clones, roughly three quarters seen once. With regard to this clone: The same CDR3 arises from other DNA sequences in this sample as well.

CDR1 and CDR2 (germline): DFQATT, SNEGSKA (reference sequence). The CDR3 has 11 residues. With 2 bases removed from V and 4 bases from J, the gap between germline ends came to 5 bases. This clonotype was obtained from a middle-aged woman with active or convalescent COVID-19. The chain uses TRBV20-1 and TRBJ1-1; D is unresolved. Material: peripheral blood. CDR3 coding DNA: TGCAGTGCTAGATGGGCCACTGAAGCTTTCTTT. Encoded protein: CSARWATEAFF.